Listed here are 4 T cell receptor beta chains from one sample, sequenced in a study of T cell repertoires in cytomegalovirus infection (dated by TCRdb to the late 2010s). Sequencing used an Illumina HiSeq 1500. TCRdb took the public reads, trimmed them with fastp at Q25, ran MiXCR for clone calling and kept in-frame beta chains. All rows with the same CDR3 protein become a single entry with the most common DNA and genes. The sample profile shows almost 550,000 distinct CDR3 sequences; 16% of them were found once. The top ten hold 20% to 30% of the sample. Sequencing was done on a sample of CD8+ T cells from PBMCs. The source of these receptors is a human donor in good health (CMV status not recorded). Some clones in this sample may be carry-over from other donors' samples.

V usage is TRBV27 and J usage is TRBJ2-5; the D is unclear. This CDR3 spans 18 amino acids. V lost 0 bases, J lost 2 bases, and 19 bases lay in between. Germline V gene sequence: CDR1 MNHEY, CDR2 SMNVEV (reference sequence). The chain's CDR3 is CASSLSVGGRLGQETQYF. The CDR3, as DNA: TGTGCCAGCAGTTTATCGGTCGGCGGTCGTCTAGGGCAAGAGACCCAGTACTTC.

This clonotype appeared a few times. This sequence joins TRBV4-2 and TRBJ2-7, with D tentatively TRBD2 (6 bases). The V gene's germline CDR1 is LGHNA and CDR2 YNFKEQ. This CDR3 has 15 residues. Trimming stripped 3 bases from V and 3 bases from J, with 15 bases between. The CDR3 is CASSQTGTVDYEQYF. CDR3 coding DNA: TGTGCCAGCAGCCAGACCGGGACTGTTGACTACGAGCAGTACTTC.

This chain uses TRBV4-1 with TRBJ2-6; 7 positions match TRBD1. The V and J ends lost 2 bases and 4 bases, in that order; junction bases with no gene match: 5. The CDR3 is 16 residues long. The germline V gene encodes CDR1 MGHRA and CDR2 YSYEKL. The chain's CDR3 is CASSQPTGSGANVLTF. DNA of the CDR3: TGCGCCAGCAGCCAACCGACAGGGTCCGGGGCCAACGTCCTGACTTTC.

The chain carries TRBV5-1 and TRBJ2-7, with D perhaps matching TRBD2 (5 bases). Germline lookup yields CDR1 SGHRS and CDR2 YFSETQ. The CDR3 runs 14 residues. V lost 4 bases, J lost 0 bases, and 11 bases lay in between. This CDR3 is CASSPDYNSYEQYF. CDR3 nucleotides: TGCGCCAGCAGCCCTGACTACAACTCCTACGAGCAGTACTTC.